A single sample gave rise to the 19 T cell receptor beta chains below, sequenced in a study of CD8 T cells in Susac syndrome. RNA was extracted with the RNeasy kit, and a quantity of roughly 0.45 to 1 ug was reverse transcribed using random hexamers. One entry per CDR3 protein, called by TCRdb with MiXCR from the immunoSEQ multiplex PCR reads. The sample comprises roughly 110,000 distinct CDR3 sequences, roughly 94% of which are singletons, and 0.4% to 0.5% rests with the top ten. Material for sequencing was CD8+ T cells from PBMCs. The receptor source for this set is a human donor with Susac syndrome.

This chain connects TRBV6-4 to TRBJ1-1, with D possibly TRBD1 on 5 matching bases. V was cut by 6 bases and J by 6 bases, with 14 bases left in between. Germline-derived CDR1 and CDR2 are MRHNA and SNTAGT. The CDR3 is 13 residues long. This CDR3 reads CASRQDRGAEAFF. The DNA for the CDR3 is TGTGCCAGCAGACAGGATCGGGGGGCTGAAGCTTTCTTT.

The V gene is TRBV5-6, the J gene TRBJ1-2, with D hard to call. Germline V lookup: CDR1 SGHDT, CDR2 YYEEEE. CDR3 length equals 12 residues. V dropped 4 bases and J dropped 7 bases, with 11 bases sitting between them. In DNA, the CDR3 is TGTGCCAGCAGCATTGGGTTACGTGGCTACACCTTC. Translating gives CASSIGLRGYTF.

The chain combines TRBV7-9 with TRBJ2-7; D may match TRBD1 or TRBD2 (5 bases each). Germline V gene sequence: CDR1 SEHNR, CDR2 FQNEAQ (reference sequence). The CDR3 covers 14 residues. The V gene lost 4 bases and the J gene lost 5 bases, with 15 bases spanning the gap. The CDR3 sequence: CASSSTGPGDEQYF. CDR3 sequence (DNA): TGTGCCAGCAGCTCAACAGGCCCCGGGGACGAGCAGTACTTC.

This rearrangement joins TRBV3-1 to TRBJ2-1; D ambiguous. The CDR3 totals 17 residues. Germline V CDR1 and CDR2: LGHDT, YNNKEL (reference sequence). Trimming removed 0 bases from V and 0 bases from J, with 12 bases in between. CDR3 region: CASSQEDQAGSYNEQFF. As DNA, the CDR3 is TGTGCCAGCAGCCAAGAGGACCAAGCTGGCTCCTACAATGAGCAGTTCTTC.

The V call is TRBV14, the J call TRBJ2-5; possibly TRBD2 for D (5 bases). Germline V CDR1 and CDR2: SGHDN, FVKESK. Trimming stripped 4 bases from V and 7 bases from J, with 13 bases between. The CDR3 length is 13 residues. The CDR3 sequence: CASSPSGWGTQYF. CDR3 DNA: TGTGCCAGCAGCCCGTCGGGGTGGGGGACCCAGTACTTC.

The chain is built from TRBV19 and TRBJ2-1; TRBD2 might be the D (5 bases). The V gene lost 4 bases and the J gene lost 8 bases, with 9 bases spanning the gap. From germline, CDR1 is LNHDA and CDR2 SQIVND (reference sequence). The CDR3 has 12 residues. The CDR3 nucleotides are TGTGCCAGTAGTAGGCTAGCAGATGAGCAGTTCTTC. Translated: CASSRLADEQFF.

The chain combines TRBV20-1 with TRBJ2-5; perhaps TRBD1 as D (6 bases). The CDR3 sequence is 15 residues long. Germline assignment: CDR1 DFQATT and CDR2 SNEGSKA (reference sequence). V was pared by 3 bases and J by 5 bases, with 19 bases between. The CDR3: CSASSRDTRWETQYF. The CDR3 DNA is TGCAGTGCTAGTTCCCGGGACACGAGGTGGGAGACCCAGTACTTC.

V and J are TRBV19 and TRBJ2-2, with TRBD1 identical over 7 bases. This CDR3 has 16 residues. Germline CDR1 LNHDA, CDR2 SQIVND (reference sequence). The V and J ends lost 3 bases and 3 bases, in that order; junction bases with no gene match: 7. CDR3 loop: CASSINPDRDTGELFF. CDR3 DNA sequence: TGTGCCAGTAGTATCAACCCCGACAGGGACACCGGGGAGCTGTTTTTT.

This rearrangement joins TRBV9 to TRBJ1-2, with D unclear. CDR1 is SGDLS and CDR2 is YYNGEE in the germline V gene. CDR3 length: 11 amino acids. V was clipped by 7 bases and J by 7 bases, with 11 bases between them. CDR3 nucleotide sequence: TGTGCCAGCGGGCGGCAGACTGGCTACACCTTC. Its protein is CASGRQTGYTF.

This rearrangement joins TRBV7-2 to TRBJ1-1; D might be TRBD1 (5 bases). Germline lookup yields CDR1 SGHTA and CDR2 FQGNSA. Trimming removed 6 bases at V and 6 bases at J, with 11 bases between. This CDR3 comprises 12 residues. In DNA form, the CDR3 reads TGTGCCAGCAGTGGGACCTGGGCTGAAGCTTTCTTT. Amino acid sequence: CASSGTWAEAFF.

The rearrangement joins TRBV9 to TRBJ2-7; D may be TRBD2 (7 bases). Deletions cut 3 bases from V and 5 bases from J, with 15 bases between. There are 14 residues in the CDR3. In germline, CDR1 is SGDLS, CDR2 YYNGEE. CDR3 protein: CASSEGGVTHEQYF. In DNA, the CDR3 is TGTGCCAGCAGCGAAGGGGGGGTTACCCACGAGCAGTACTTC.

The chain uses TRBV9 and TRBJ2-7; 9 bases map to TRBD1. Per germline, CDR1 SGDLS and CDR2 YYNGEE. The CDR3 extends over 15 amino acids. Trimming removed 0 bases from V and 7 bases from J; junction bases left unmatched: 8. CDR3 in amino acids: CASSVGGTGSEEQYF. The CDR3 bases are TGTGCCAGCAGCGTAGGAGGGACAGGGTCCGAAGAGCAGTACTTC.

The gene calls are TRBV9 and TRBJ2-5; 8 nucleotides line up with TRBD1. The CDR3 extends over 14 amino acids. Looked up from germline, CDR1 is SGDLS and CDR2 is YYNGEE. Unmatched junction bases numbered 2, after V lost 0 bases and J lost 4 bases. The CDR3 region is CASSVVDRGETQYF. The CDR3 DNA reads TGTGCCAGCAGCGTAGTCGACAGGGGAGAGACCCAGTACTTC.

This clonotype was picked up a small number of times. In DNA, the CDR3 is TGTGCCAGCAGTTTTGGGACCGGGGAGCTGTTTTTT. Translation gives CASSFGTGELFF. The chain employs TRBV12-3 or TRBV12-4 and TRBJ2-2; D not certain. V was shortened by 3 bases and J by 5 bases, with 4 bases between the two germline ends. This CDR3 region has 12 residues.

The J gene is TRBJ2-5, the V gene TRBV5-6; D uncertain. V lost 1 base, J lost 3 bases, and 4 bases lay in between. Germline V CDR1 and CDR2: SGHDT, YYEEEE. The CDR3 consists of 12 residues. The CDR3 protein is CASSLRKETQYF. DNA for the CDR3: TGTGCCAGCAGCTTGCGAAAAGAGACCCAGTACTTC.

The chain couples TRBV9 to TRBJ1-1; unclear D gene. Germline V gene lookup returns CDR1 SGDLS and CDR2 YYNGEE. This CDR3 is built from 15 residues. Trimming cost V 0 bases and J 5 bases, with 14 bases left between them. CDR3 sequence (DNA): TGTGCCAGCAGCGTAGCGGGCAGCCTGATGACTGAAGCTTTCTTT. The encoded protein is CASSVAGSLMTEAFF.

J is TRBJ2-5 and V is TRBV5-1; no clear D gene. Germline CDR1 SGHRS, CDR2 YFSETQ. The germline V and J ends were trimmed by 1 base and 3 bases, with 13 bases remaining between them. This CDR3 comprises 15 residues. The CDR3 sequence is CASSLSAFYEETQYF. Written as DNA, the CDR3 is TGCGCCAGCAGCTTGAGCGCCTTTTACGAAGAGACCCAGTACTTC. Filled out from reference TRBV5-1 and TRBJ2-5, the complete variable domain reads KAGVTQTPRYLIKTRGQQVTLSCSPISGHRSVSWYQQTPGQGLQFLFEYFSETQRNKGNFPGRFSGRQFSNSRSEMNVSTLELGDSALYLCASSLSAFYEETQYFGPGTRLLVL.

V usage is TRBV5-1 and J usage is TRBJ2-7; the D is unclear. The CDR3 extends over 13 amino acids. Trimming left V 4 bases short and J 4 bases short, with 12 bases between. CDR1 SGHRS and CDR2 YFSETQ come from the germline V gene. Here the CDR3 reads CASSEWAEYEQYF. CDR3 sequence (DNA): TGCGCCAGCAGCGAGTGGGCGGAGTACGAGCAGTACTTC.

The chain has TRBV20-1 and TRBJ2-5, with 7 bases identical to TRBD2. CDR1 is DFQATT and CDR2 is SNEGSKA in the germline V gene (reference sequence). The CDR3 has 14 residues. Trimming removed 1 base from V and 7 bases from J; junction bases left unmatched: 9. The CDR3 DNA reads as TGCAGTGCTAGAGTAGGGAGGGAAGGGCGGACCCAGTACTTC. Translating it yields CSARVGREGRTQYF.